A single sample is the source of the 11 T cell receptor beta chains below, sequenced in a study of shared clonotypes between healthy human individuals. The data were produced by immunoSEQ multiplex PCR, yet TCRdb's version contains in-frame clones alone and is incomplete. Among about 2.4 million clones listed, roughly 92% were seen once. Material for sequencing was naive CD4+ T cells sorted from blood. Subset defined: CD45RA+ positively selected. The origin of the receptors is a man aged 18 to 30 in good health.

The chain combines TRBV19 with TRBJ2-2; D is possibly TRBD2 (6 bases). Germline CDR1 reads LNHDA; CDR2 reads SQIVND (reference sequence). Trimming shortened V by 3 bases and J by 4 bases, and 24 bases separated the two germline ends. The CDR3 runs 19 residues. CDR3 sequence reads: CASSIPRRLDDRGTGELFF. The CDR3, as DNA: TGTGCCAGTAGTATCCCCCGCCGACTAGATGACCGCGGCACCGGGGAGCTGTTTTTT.

The chain combines TRBV2 with TRBJ2-7, with 8 positions matching TRBD1. Losses at the gene ends were 5 bases for V and 6 bases for J; bases not matched to a gene: 9. The CDR3 spans 14 residues. Looked up from germline, CDR1 is SNHLY and CDR2 is FYNNEI. CDR3 amino acids: CASSTRTGPIEQYF. CDR3 in DNA: TGTGCCAGCAGTACCCGGACAGGGCCAATCGAGCAGTACTTC.

The chain employs TRBV7-9 and TRBJ2-1; 9 positions agree with TRBD2. CDR1 is SEHNR and CDR2 is FQNEAQ in the germline V gene (reference sequence). Trimming removed 5 bases from V and 8 bases from J; junction bases left unmatched: 13. The CDR3 is made up of 16 amino acids. The CDR3 nucleotides read TGTGCCAGCAGCCGTCCTATGGCGGGAGGGCCTTATGAGCAGTTCTTC. Amino acid sequence: CASSRPMAGGPYEQFF.

The gene calls are TRBV11-2 and TRBJ2-7; 8 bases fit TRBD2. V trimming: 0 bases; J trimming: 6 bases; junction bases outside the gene matches: 7. This CDR3 has 15 residues. Germline V gene lookup returns CDR1 SGHAT and CDR2 FQNNGV. The CDR3 region has the DNA TGTGCCAGCAGCTTAGATGGTAGCGGGATTAGCGAGCAGTACTTC. Its translation: CASSLDGSGISEQYF.

The count of this clone is one. The chain joins TRBV19 to TRBJ1-2; perhaps TRBD1 as D (5 bases). CDR3 length equals 14 residues. With 5 bases removed from V and 4 bases from J, the gap between germline ends came to 14 bases. CDR1 and CDR2 from the germline V gene are LNHDA and SQIVND (reference sequence). The CDR3 protein is CASSPTWGGYGYTF. CDR3 nucleotide sequence: TGTGCCAGTAGTCCAACCTGGGGCGGCTATGGCTACACCTTC.

A word on this clone: The same CDR3 is also encoded by other DNA sequences in this sample. The genes are TRBV5-1 and TRBJ2-7; D is uncertain. This CDR3 contains 14 residues. From germline, CDR1 is SGHRS and CDR2 YFSETQ. Trimming stripped 0 bases from V and 0 bases from J, with 7 bases between. DNA of the CDR3: TGCGCCAGCAGCTTGGGTGTCAACTCCTACGAGCAGTACTTC. This encodes CASSLGVNSYEQYF.

The V gene is TRBV7-8, the J gene TRBJ2-5, with D uncertain. Germline V gene sequence: CDR1 SGHVS, CDR2 FQNEAQ. Trimming stripped 5 bases from V and 5 bases from J, with 9 bases between. The CDR3 sequence is 12 residues long. The CDR3 DNA reads as TGTGCCAGCAGCCTTAGGAGTGAGACCCAGTACTTC. Translating gives CASSLRSETQYF.

The rearrangement links TRBV9 to TRBJ2-3; no firm D call. Between the trimmed V and J ends, which lost 0 bases and 4 bases, there was a span of 15 bases. Germline V lookup: CDR1 SGDLS, CDR2 YYNGEE. The CDR3 length is 16 residues. The CDR3 DNA is TGTGCCAGCAGCGTAGCGGGCAGCCATAGGGCAGATACGCAGTATTTT. Translated, it gives CASSVAGSHRADTQYF.

This clone was observed once. The rearrangement links TRBV14 to TRBJ1-1, with D tentatively TRBD1 (5 bases). This CDR3 spans 14 amino acids. The germline V gene encodes CDR1 SGHDN and CDR2 FVKESK. With 4 bases removed from V and 5 bases from J, the gap between germline ends came to 14 bases. CDR3 nucleotides: TGTGCCAGCAGCCGAACACTGGGGGGGACTGAAGCTTTCTTT. Translation: CASSRTLGGTEAFF. The whole variable domain, filled in from reference TRBV14 and TRBJ1-1, reads EAGVTQFPSHSVIEKGQTVTLRCDPISGHDNLYWYRRVMGKEIKFLLHFVKESKQDESGMPNNRFLAERTGGTYSTLKVQPAELEDSGVYFCASSRTLGGTEAFFGQGTRLTVV.

A few counts support this clone. The rearrangement joins TRBV7-9 to TRBJ2-4, with TRBD1 as a possible D gene (6 bases). The germline V and J ends were trimmed by 4 bases and 6 bases, with 16 bases remaining between them. Per germline, CDR1 SEHNR and CDR2 FQNEAQ (reference sequence). CDR3 length: 15 residues. DNA of the CDR3: TGTGCCAGCAGCTCGGGCAGGGGCGAAGGAAACATTCAGTACTTC. Its protein is CASSSGRGEGNIQYF.

This chain joins TRBV2 and TRBJ1-6; D unresolved. V lost 10 bases, J lost 6 bases, and 22 bases lay in between. This CDR3 has 16 amino acids. Germline V gives CDR1 SNHLY, CDR2 FYNNEI. CDR3: CAINVSPIPFNSPLHF. The CDR3 DNA sequence: TGTGCCATCAACGTATCCCCGATCCCATTTAATTCACCCCTCCACTTT.